Here is one T cell receptor beta chain with its context. Its specificity is not known. These data come from a study of response to subunit inactivated influenza vaccine. Study-wide findings and caveats: Authors suggested each seasonal influenza vaccination recruits few new T cells.

TCRdb re-called the RT-PCR reads through MiXCR, storing one row per CDR3 protein. The data contain about 780,000 distinct CDR3 sequences, about a fifth of them singletons. The V gene's germline CDR1 is SGDLS and CDR2 YYNGEE. Trimming cost V 1 base and J 4 bases; bases outside gene matches: 4. This CDR3 has 15 residues. The sequence was collected from a man between 50 and 59 years old who received an inactivated influenza vaccine. This sample comprised PBMCs from blood, obtained 4 to 6 days after vaccination. The chain links TRBV9 to TRBJ1-4; TRBD1 matches 7 bases. CDR3 residues: CASSVTGQSNEKLFF. In DNA form, the CDR3 reads TGTGCCAGCAGCGTAACGGGACAGAGTAATGAAAAACTGTTTTTT. Full variable domain (outside the CDR3, taken from reference TRBV9 and TRBJ1-4): DSGVTQTPKHLITATGQRVTLRCSPRSGDLSVYWYQQSLDQGLQFLIQYYNGEERAKGNILERFSAQQFPDLHSELNLSSLELGDSALYFCASSVTGQSNEKLFFGSGTQLSVL.